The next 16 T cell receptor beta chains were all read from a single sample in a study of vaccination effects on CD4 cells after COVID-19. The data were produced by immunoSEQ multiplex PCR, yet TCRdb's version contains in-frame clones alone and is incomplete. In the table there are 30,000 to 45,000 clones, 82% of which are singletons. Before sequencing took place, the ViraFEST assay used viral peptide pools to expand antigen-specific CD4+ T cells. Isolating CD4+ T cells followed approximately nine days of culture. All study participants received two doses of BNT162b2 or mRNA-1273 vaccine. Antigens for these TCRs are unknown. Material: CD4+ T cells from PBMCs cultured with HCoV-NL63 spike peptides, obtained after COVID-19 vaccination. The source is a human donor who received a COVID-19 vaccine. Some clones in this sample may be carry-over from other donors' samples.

CDR3 loop: CASSNRPNEKLFF. CDR3 in DNA: TGTGCCAGCAGTAACCGACCGAATGAAAAACTGTTTTTT. The chain uses TRBV6-5 and TRBJ1-4; no clear D. The CDR3 runs 13 residues. Trimming took 5 bases from V and 5 from J, leaving 9 bases between them. Germline CDR1 reads MNHEY; CDR2 reads SVGAGI.

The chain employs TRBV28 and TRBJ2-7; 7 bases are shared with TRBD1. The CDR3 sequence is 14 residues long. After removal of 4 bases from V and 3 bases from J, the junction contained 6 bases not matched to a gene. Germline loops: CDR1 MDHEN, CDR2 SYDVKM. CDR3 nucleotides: TGTGCCAGCAGTTCCGGGACAGCAGGCTACGAGCAGTACGTC. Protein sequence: CASSSGTAGYEQYV.

The DNA of the CDR3 is TGTGCCATCAGTTCCTCAGGGGTCTATGGCTACACCTTC. This codes for CAISSSGVYGYTF. V gene TRBV10-3 combines with J gene TRBJ1-2, with TRBD1 as a possible D gene (6 bases). CDR3 length: 13 residues. Trimming left V 5 bases short and J 4 bases short, with 11 bases between. Germline lookup yields CDR1 ENHRY and CDR2 SYGVKD.

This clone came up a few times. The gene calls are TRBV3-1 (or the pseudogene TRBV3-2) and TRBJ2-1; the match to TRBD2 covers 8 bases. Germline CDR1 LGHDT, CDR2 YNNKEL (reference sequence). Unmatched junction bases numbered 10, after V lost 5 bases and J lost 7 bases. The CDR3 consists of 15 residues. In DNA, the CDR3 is TGTGCCAGCAGCACCCCGAGGACTAGCATGAATGAGCAGTTCTTC. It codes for CASSTPRTSMNEQFF.

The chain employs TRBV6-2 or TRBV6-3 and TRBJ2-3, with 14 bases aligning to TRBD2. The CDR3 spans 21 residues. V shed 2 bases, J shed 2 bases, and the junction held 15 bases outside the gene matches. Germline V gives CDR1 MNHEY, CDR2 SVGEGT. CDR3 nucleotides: TGTGCCAGCAGTTACCCCCCGGGACTAGCGGGGGCGCCACCCTTCACAGATACGCAGTATTTT. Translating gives CASSYPPGLAGAPPFTDTQYF.

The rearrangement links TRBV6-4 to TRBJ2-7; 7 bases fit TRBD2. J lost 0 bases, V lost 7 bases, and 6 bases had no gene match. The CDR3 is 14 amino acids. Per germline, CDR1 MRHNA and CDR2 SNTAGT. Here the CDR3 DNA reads TGTGCCAGCAAGCGGGGTCCCAGCTCCTACGAGCAGTACGTC. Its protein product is CASKRGPSSYEQYV.

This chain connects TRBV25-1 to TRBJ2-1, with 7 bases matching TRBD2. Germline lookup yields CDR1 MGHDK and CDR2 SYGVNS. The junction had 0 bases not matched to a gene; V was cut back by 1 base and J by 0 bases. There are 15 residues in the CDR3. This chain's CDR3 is CASSEWGGSYNEQFF. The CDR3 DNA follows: TGTGCCAGCAGTGAATGGGGGGGCTCCTACAATGAGCAGTTCTTC.

CDR3 bases: TGCGCCAGCAGCTTGGCTATACGGGGTTCTGGAAACACCATATATTTT. It specifies CASSLAIRGSGNTIYF. The rearrangement links TRBV5-1 to TRBJ1-3; D is undetermined. The V end was cut by 0 bases, the J end by 1 base, with 11 bases between. Per the germline V gene, CDR1 is SGHRS and CDR2 is YFSETQ. The CDR3 consists of 16 residues.

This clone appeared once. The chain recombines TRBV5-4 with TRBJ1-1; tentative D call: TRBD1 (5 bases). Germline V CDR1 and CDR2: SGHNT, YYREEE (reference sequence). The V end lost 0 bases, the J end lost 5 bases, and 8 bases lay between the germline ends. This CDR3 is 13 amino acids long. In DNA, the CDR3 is TGTGCCAGCAGCTTGGGACAGTTAACTGAAGCTTTCTTT. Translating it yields CASSLGQLTEAFF.

The CDR3 DNA reads as TGTGCCAGCAGTTCGGACAGGGGCTATGGCTACACCTTC. Translation: CASSSDRGYGYTF. This chain uses TRBV2 with TRBJ1-2, with TRBD1 identical over 9 bases. There are 13 residues in the CDR3. V lost 5 bases to trimming and J lost 4 bases; unmatched junction nucleotides: 2. Germline loops: CDR1 SNHLY, CDR2 FYNNEI.

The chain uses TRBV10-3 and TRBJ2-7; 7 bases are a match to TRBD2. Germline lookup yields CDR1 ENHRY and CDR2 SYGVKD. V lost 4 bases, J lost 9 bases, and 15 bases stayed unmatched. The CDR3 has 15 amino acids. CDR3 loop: CAISAGGNPRSSQYV. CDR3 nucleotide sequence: TGTGCCATCAGTGCGGGGGGAAATCCGCGGTCGTCGCAGTACGTC.

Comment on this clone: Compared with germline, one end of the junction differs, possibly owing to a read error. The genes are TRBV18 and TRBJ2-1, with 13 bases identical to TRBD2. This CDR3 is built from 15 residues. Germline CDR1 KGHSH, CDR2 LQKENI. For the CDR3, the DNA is TGTGCCAGCTCCCCACTAGCGGGGGGGCGCAATGAGCAGTTCTTC. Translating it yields CASSPLAGGRNEQFF.

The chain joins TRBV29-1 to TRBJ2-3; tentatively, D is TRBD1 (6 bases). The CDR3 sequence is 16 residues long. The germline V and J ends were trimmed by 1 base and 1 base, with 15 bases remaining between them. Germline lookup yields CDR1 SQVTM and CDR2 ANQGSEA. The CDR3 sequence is CSVEGFSKGGTDTQYF. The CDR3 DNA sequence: TGCAGCGTTGAAGGGTTTTCAAAGGGGGGCACAGATACGCAGTATTTT.

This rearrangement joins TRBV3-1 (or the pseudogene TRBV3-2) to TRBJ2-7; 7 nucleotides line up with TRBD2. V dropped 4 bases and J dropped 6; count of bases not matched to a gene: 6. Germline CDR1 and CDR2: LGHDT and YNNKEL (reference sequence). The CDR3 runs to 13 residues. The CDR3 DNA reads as TGTGCCAGCAGCCGGCGGGGGTCCGCCGAGCAGTACGTC. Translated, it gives CASSRRGSAEQYV.

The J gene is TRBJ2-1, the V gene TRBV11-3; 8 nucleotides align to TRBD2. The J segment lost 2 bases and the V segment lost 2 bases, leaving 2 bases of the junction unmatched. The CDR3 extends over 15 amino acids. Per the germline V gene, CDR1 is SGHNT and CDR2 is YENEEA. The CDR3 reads CASSLSGGPYNEQFF. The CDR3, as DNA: TGTGCCAGCAGCTTAAGCGGGGGCCCCTACAATGAGCAGTTCTTC. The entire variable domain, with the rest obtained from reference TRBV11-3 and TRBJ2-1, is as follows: EAGVVQSPRYKIIEKKQPVAFWCNPISGHNTLYWYLQNLGQGPELLIRYENEEAVDDSQLPKDRFSAERLKGVDSTLKIQPAELGDSAVYLCASSLSGGPYNEQFFGPGTRLTVL.

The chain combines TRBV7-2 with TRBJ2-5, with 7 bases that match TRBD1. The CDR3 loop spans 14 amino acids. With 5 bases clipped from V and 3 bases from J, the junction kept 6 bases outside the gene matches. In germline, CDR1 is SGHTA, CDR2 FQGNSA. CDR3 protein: CASSAQGTEETQYF. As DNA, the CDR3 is TGTGCCAGCAGCGCACAAGGGACAGAAGAGACCCAGTACTTC.